These 5 T cell receptor beta chains share one sample of origin, sequenced in a study of T cell responses to AZD1222 COVID-19 vaccine. The protocol was immunoSEQ multiplex PCR, while the TCRdb copy is restricted to in-frame clones and leaves out a portion. Of about 99,000 clones listed, approximately 90% are singletons. The specimen was peripheral blood, collected 28 days after the second AZD1222 dose. The receptors shown here come from an adult who received the AZD1222 COVID-19 vaccine.

The chain has TRBV15 and TRBJ1-6; 8 bases match TRBD1. CDR1 and CDR2 (germline): LNHNV, YYDKDF (reference sequence). The CDR3 is 15 amino acids. J gave up 7 bases and V 3 bases, and 5 bases lay outside the gene matches. CDR3 DNA sequence: TGTGCCACCAGCAGGGGACAGGTCGGCAATTCACCCCTCCACTTT. Translation gives CATSRGQVGNSPLHF.

V and J are TRBV12-3 or TRBV12-4 and TRBJ2-7, with a tentative D call TRBD1 (5 bases). This CDR3 spans 13 amino acids. Trimming shortened V by 0 bases and J by 2 bases, and 5 bases separated the two germline ends. Here the CDR3 reads CASSLAGAYEQYF. The CDR3 bases are TGTGCCAGCAGTTTAGCAGGGGCCTACGAGCAGTACTTC.

Comment on this clone: This same CDR3 is encoded by further DNA sequences in the sample. This chain connects TRBV19 to TRBJ2-2; no reliable D call. This CDR3 region has 12 residues. V lost 7 bases and J 2 bases, leaving 5 bases between the germline ends. Germline values: CDR1 LNHDA, CDR2 SQIVND (reference sequence). CDR3 sequence reads: CASNLNTGELFF. The CDR3 coding sequence is TGTGCCAGTAACCTTAACACCGGGGAGCTGTTTTTT.

The chain couples TRBV19 to TRBJ2-7; 7 bases fit TRBD1. CDR3 length: 14 amino acids. Trimming removed 6 bases from V and 2 bases from J; junction bases left unmatched: 7. Germline lookup yields CDR1 LNHDA and CDR2 SQIVND (reference sequence). CDR3 sequence (DNA): TGTGCCAGTAGCACAGGACAGGCTCCCTACGAGCAGTACTTC. Its protein product is CASSTGQAPYEQYF.

This chain links TRBV5-8 with TRBJ1-2; D is undetermined. The length of the CDR3 is 14 residues. V was cut by 4 bases and J by 4 bases, with 14 bases left in between. Germline V gene sequence: CDR1 SGHTS, CDR2 YDEGEE. For the CDR3, the DNA is TGTGCCAGCAGCGCCTCTCAGCTCGTCTATGGCTACACCTTC. Translation: CASSASQLVYGYTF.